This T cell receptor beta chain was captured in a study of blood T cells in healthy people across ages. Sample donors were healthy Caucasian individuals that came from Russia, aged 6 to 90. The CDR3 runs to 13 residues. Germline V gives CDR1 LNHDA, CDR2 SQIVND (reference sequence). V lost 1 base and J lost 5, with 6 bases in between. A second PCR of roughly 6 to 12 cycles used a sample-barcoded 5' primer and a J-beta primer mix. TCRdb used MiXCR to reprocess the 5' RACE reads, holding one entry per CDR3 protein. Among 950,000 to 1,200,000 distinct CDR3 sequences listed, roughly two fifths were seen once.

Input material: blood. The chain employs TRBV19 and TRBJ2-1; D unresolved. The clonotype originates from a man younger than 35 in good health. The CDR3 DNA follows: TGTGCCAGTAGTATAGTGGGTGACAATGAGCAGTTCTTC. As protein: CASSIVGDNEQFF.